The 29 T cell receptor beta chains given below trace back to one sample, sequenced in a study of Graves' ophthalmopathy and Graves' hyperthyroidism (dated by TCRdb to between 2018 and 2020). Sequenced on an Illumina HiSeq 2000. For repertoire sequencing, TCR beta CDR3 regions were amplified from RNA transcripts. A first-round RT-PCR used HTBI primers with the Qiagen OneStep RT-PCR kit, followed by a second-round multiplex PCR, size selection and purification. TCRdb's own reprocessing of the public reads used fastp at Q25 and MiXCR and kept productive beta chains. Each entry is one CDR3 protein sequence, shown with its most common DNA and genes. The sample records about 39,000 distinct CDR3 sequences, roughly 50% of which are singletons. Approximately 30% of the sample rests with the top ten. The sample was peripheral blood. These receptors came from an adult woman with stable Graves' hyperthyroidism.

This clonotype was seen only a few times. One end of the junction varies from germline; a read error may be responsible. The DNA of the CDR3 is TGTGCCTGCAGCTTAGATAGCTTATCAGATACGCAGTATTTT. Amino acids: CACSLDSLSDTQYF. V usage is TRBV7-9 and J usage is TRBJ2-3; no definite D call. The CDR3 sequence is 14 residues long. The germline V gene has CDR1 SEHNR and CDR2 FQNEAQ (reference sequence).

This clonotype was counted ten times or more. The chain's CDR3 is CASSSIKQGAAIYEQYF. CDR3 in DNA: TGTGCCAGCAGTTCTATTAAACAGGGAGCTGCGATCTACGAGCAGTACTTC. The genes are TRBV6-5 and TRBJ2-7; the D gene is possibly TRBD1 (6 bases). V dropped 4 bases and J dropped 3 bases, with 22 bases sitting between them. Germline V lookup: CDR1 MNHEY, CDR2 SVGAGI. This CDR3 region has 17 residues.

This clonotype was picked up many times. The V and J genes are TRBV6-1 and TRBJ1-1; TRBD1 might be the D (6 bases). V lost 8 bases to trimming and J lost 1 base, with 11 bases between them. The CDR3 contains 13 residues. CDR1 and CDR2 (germline): MNHNS, SASEGT. The CDR3 protein is CASGQTENTEAFF. As DNA, the CDR3 is TGTGCCAGCGGACAGACTGAGAACACTGAAGCTTTCTTT.

This clonotype showed up many times. This chain links TRBV5-5 with TRBJ2-3; TRBD1 matches 10 bases. The CDR3 is 15 amino acids. Germline V gives CDR1 SGHKS, CDR2 YYEKEE (reference sequence). The trim removed 0 bases at V and 5 bases at J, leaving 3 bases unmatched. This CDR3 is CASSLDGTGEDTQYF. The CDR3 DNA sequence: TGTGCCAGCAGCTTGGACGGGACAGGGGAAGATACGCAGTATTTT.

The V and J genes are TRBV5-1 and TRBJ2-7, with 8 bases fitting TRBD1. The CDR3 has 13 amino acids. Germline V gene lookup returns CDR1 SGHRS and CDR2 YFSETQ. With 4 bases clipped from V and 2 bases from J, the junction kept 2 bases outside the gene matches. The CDR3 nucleotides read TGCGCCAGCAGCCGGGACAGGCCCTACGAGCAGTACTTC. Its translation is CASSRDRPYEQYF.

In this sample, this clonotype turned up many times. The chain has TRBV5-1 and TRBJ2-3; the D gene is possibly TRBD2 (6 bases). V was clipped by 7 bases and J by 5 bases, with 17 bases between them. This CDR3 comprises 14 residues. Per germline, CDR1 SGHRS and CDR2 YFSETQ. In nucleotides, the CDR3 is TGCGCCAGCGGAGATGGGGCGGGACGAGATACGCAGTATTTT. It is translated as CASGDGAGRDTQYF.

CDR3 amino acids: CAISGTSGRRETQYF. In nucleotides, the CDR3 is TGTGCCATCAGTGGGACTAGCGGGAGGAGGGAGACCCAGTACTTC. V and J are TRBV10-3 and TRBJ2-5; TRBD2 aligns across 14 bases. This CDR3 is 15 amino acids long. The V gene end was trimmed by 4 bases and the J gene end by 5 bases; junction bases not matched to a gene: 3. CDR1 ENHRY and CDR2 SYGVKD come from the germline V gene.

At least ten counts were recorded for this clonotype. V usage is TRBV20-1 and J usage is TRBJ1-2, with a tentative D call TRBD1 (5 bases). V was trimmed by 0 bases and J by 8 bases, leaving 16 bases between them. This CDR3 spans 14 amino acids. CDR1 and CDR2 from the germline V gene are DFQATT and SNEGSKA (reference sequence). The CDR3 region has the DNA TGCAGTGCTAGAGATAGTGGGACCCAGAAGGGCTACACCTTC. Protein: CSARDSGTQKGYTF.

The sample holds many counts of this clonotype. The CDR3 DNA follows: TGTGCCAGCAGCTCGGGGCCGGCCGCAACTAATGAAAAACTGTTTTTT. Its translation is CASSSGPAATNEKLFF. The chain is built from TRBV7-8 and TRBJ1-4; D is possibly TRBD1 (5 bases). This CDR3 spans 16 amino acids. V gave up 4 bases and J gave up 0 bases, with 12 bases separating them. Germline V CDR1 and CDR2: SGHVS, FQNEAQ.

The chain joins TRBV2 to TRBJ1-4; 8 positions match TRBD1. CDR1 is SNHLY, CDR2 FYNNEI, per germline. V lost 1 base to trimming and J lost 12 bases; unmatched junction nucleotides: 7. The CDR3 spans 14 residues. For the CDR3, the DNA is TGTGCCAGCAGTGAAGGGACAGGGACGGCGGAACTGTTTTTT. Protein product: CASSEGTGTAELFF.

The chain is built from TRBV7-2 and TRBJ2-7; D unclear. The V gene lost 1 base and the J gene lost 2 bases, with 12 bases spanning the gap. CDR1 and CDR2 (germline): SGHTA, FQGNSA. This CDR3 contains 15 residues. The CDR3 nucleotides are TGTGCCAGCAGCTTAGGGGCGGCTCCCACCTACGAGCAGTACTTC. Amino acid sequence: CASSLGAAPTYEQYF.

The V call is TRBV20-1, the J call TRBJ2-5, with D perhaps TRBD2 (6 bases). Trimming stripped 7 bases from V and 1 base from J, with 7 bases between. Germline V CDR1 and CDR2: DFQATT, SNEGSKA (reference sequence). The CDR3 is 11 residues long. The CDR3 DNA reads TGCAGTGGGACTACCCAAGAGACCCAGTACTTC. Its protein is CSGTTQETQYF.

This clonotype is labeled as medium-sized. This chain connects TRBV24-1 to TRBJ2-6; D call uncertain. V was trimmed by 7 bases and J by 2 bases, leaving 17 bases between them. CDR1 and CDR2 from the germline V gene are KGHDR and SFDVKD. The CDR3 covers 17 residues. In nucleotides, the CDR3 is TGTGCCACCAGCCCTAGGTCTAAGTCGACTGGGGCCAACGTCCTGACTTTC. Encoded protein: CATSPRSKSTGANVLTF.

The CDR3 protein is CSASGGRDYEQYF. The DNA for the CDR3 is TGCAGTGCTAGTGGCGGGAGGGACTACGAGCAGTACTTC. The chain couples TRBV20-1 to TRBJ2-5, with TRBD2 identical over 9 bases. The better agreement between TRBJ2-7 and the DNA end casts doubt on the J call. The CDR3 runs 13 residues. Germline values: CDR1 DFQATT, CDR2 SNEGSKA (reference sequence).

The chain recombines TRBV29-1 with TRBJ2-7, with 10 bases lining up with TRBD1. This CDR3 spans 13 amino acids. Trimming at V came to 7 bases and at J to 4 bases, leaving 7 bases not matched to a gene. Germline assignment: CDR1 SQVTM and CDR2 ANQGSEA. CDR3 bases: TGCAGCGCCAAAGGGGACAGGGGATACGAGCAGTACTTC. This gives the protein CSAKGDRGYEQYF.

This chain links TRBV20-1 with TRBJ2-5; 9 nucleotides align to TRBD2. The CDR3 spans 15 residues. The junction had 13 bases not matched to a gene; V was cut back by 6 bases and J by 5 bases. CDR1 and CDR2 (germline): DFQATT, SNEGSKA (reference sequence). The CDR3 DNA reads as TGCAGTGCCGAGGGGTCTAGCGGGATTAAGGAGACCCAGTACTTC. This codes for CSAEGSSGIKETQYF.

This clonotype appeared a few times. The gene calls are TRBV20-1 and TRBJ2-7; 9 bases match TRBD1. The germline gives CDR1 DFQATT, CDR2 SNEGSKA (reference sequence). CDR3 length: 13 residues. CDR3: CSDLDRGNYEQYF. The CDR3 bases are TGCAGCGACCTGGACAGGGGTAACTACGAGCAGTACTTC.

This clonotype was detected only once. Given a much more abundant clone one base away, this may be a read error. The chain is built from TRBV29-1 and TRBJ2-3, with TRBD2 matching 8 bases. The germline V gene has CDR1 SQVTM and CDR2 ANQGSEA. This CDR3 region has 16 residues. CDR3 DNA sequence: TGCAGCGTTGAAGGGGGCGCGGGACTAGTGGCAGATACGCGGTATTTT. Translated, it gives CSVEGGAGLVADTRYF.

At least ten counts were recorded for this clonotype. CDR3 sequence: CASSSGQGYNYGYTF. In DNA form, the CDR3 reads TGTGCCAGCAGCTCCGGACAGGGGTATAACTATGGCTACACCTTC. V usage is TRBV9 and J usage is TRBJ1-2, with TRBD1 matching 9 bases. Trimming cost V 4 bases and J 1 base; bases outside gene matches: 5. The germline gives CDR1 SGDLS, CDR2 YYNGEE. The CDR3 runs 15 residues.

Many counts were recorded for this clonotype. The chain recombines TRBV7-9 with TRBJ1-2, with TRBD1 matching over 9 bases. Germline V CDR1 and CDR2: SEHNR, FQNEAQ (reference sequence). The junction had 3 bases not matched to a gene; V was cut back by 5 bases and J by 2 bases. This CDR3 comprises 14 residues. The CDR3 protein is CASSTGQGNYGYTF. CDR3 nucleotide sequence: TGTGCCAGCAGCACAGGACAGGGGAACTATGGCTACACCTTC.

V and J are TRBV9 and TRBJ1-5, with D possibly matching TRBD1 (5 bases). V was trimmed by 2 bases and J by 3 bases, leaving 12 bases between them. The CDR3 is 15 amino acids. CDR1 SGDLS and CDR2 YYNGEE come from the germline V gene. CDR3 region: CASSVGGGNNQPQHF. The CDR3 coding sequence is TGTGCCAGCAGCGTTGGGGGGGGGAACAATCAGCCCCAGCATTTT.

The genes are TRBV19 and TRBJ2-1; 9 nucleotides line up with TRBD1. V lost 5 bases, J lost 2 bases, and 7 bases stayed unmatched. In germline, CDR1 is LNHDA, CDR2 SQIVND (reference sequence). This CDR3 has 16 amino acids. In DNA form, the CDR3 reads TGTGCCAGTAGTCCGGGGACAGGGATGACCTACAATGAGCAGTTCTTC. The encoded protein is CASSPGTGMTYNEQFF.

The V gene is TRBV7-3, the J gene TRBJ1-2; D not resolved. Trimming left V 2 bases short and J 2 bases short, with 12 bases between. Germline CDR1 SGHTA, CDR2 FQGTGA. This CDR3 has 15 amino acids. CDR3 protein: CASSLGGFQNYGYTF. The CDR3 DNA reads as TGTGCCAGCAGCTTAGGAGGATTCCAGAACTATGGCTACACCTTC.

In its sample, this clonotype was seen many times. The rearrangement uses TRBV3-1 and TRBJ1-2; 8 bases line up with TRBD1. CDR1 LGHDT and CDR2 YNNKEL come from the germline V gene (reference sequence). The CDR3 sequence is 15 residues long. J was trimmed by 4 bases and V by 2 bases; bases with no gene match: 6. This CDR3 reads CASSQRGQAGYGYTF. CDR3 in DNA: TGTGCCAGCAGCCAAAGGGGACAGGCTGGCTATGGCTACACCTTC.

This clonotype is judged medium-sized. The rearrangement uses TRBV15 and TRBJ1-1; D is undetermined. CDR3 length: 14 amino acids. CDR1 and CDR2 from the germline V gene are LNHNV and YYDKDF (reference sequence). Trimming pared 0 bases from V and 0 bases from J, leaving 5 bases between. This chain's CDR3 is CATSRDQMNTEAFF. The CDR3 DNA sequence: TGTGCCACCAGCAGAGATCAAATGAACACTGAAGCTTTCTTT.

In its sample, this clonotype was seen many times. This chain's CDR3 is CASSRLAGVTKNIQYF. Here the CDR3 DNA reads TGTGCCAGCAGTCGACTAGCGGGAGTAACCAAAAACATTCAGTACTTC. The genes are TRBV7-2 and TRBJ2-4, with TRBD2 matching over 12 bases. CDR3 size: 16 residues. CDR1 is SGHTA and CDR2 is FQGNSA in the germline V gene. J lost 2 bases, V lost 6 bases, and 5 bases had no gene match.

This clonotype was recorded only once. This chain connects TRBV2 to TRBJ2-7; D is perhaps TRBD1 (6 bases). The CDR3 runs to 15 residues. Germline CDR1 SNHLY, CDR2 FYNNEI. The germline V and J ends were trimmed by 7 bases and 7 bases, with 23 bases remaining between them. In nucleotides, the CDR3 is TGTGCCAGCAATGAGATCTCGGCAGGGGCAGGGGAGCAGTACTTC. The encoded protein is CASNEISAGAGEQYF.

This clonotype was counted at least ten times. V gene TRBV9 combines with J gene TRBJ1-2, with 9 bases that match TRBD1. V trimming: 0 bases; J trimming: 8 bases; junction bases outside the gene matches: 8. This CDR3 has 15 amino acids. CDR1 is SGDLS, CDR2 YYNGEE, per germline. The CDR3 DNA reads TGTGCCAGCAGCGTAGTGGACAGGGGACCGGCGGGCTACACCTTC. As protein: CASSVVDRGPAGYTF.

This clonotype was picked up many times. The chain has TRBV7-9 and TRBJ2-7, with 8 bases lining up with TRBD1. V gave up 4 bases and J gave up 3 bases; unmatched junction bases: 8. The CDR3 is 15 amino acids. Germline V gene data show CDR1 as SEHNR and CDR2 as FQNEAQ (reference sequence). CDR3: CASSSKTGDGYEQYF. Here the CDR3 DNA reads TGTGCCAGCAGCTCTAAGACAGGGGATGGCTACGAGCAGTACTTC.